This TCR beta chain was sequenced during a study of blood T cell repertoires in COVID-19. Background on the study: Sources were T cells, B-cell-depleted T cells, or PBMCs; the material itself was cDNA or gDNA.

The CDR3 covers 16 residues. Germline V gene sequence: CDR1 KGHSH, CDR2 LQKENI. V was pared by 5 bases and J by 5 bases, with 10 bases of the junction left unmatched. As originally analysed: Nucleated cell number was recorded as an estimate derived from reference gene primer amplification. Sequenced by immunoSEQ multiplex PCR; TCRdb stores in-frame clones only, minus some. For V, J and clone size, that table is used; D and trimming come from the DNA. Among about 210,000 clones listed, roughly four fifths were seen once. Seattle's enrolled individuals joined amid active infection and were then monitored longitudinally.

The sample consisted of peripheral blood. This TCR came from a woman in her seventies with COVID-19, enrolled during active disease. V gene TRBV18 combines with J gene TRBJ2-1, with 9 bases matching TRBD2. CDR3 sequence reads: CASSSIAGEGNNEQFF. CDR3 nucleotide sequence: TGTGCCAGCTCATCAATAGCGGGAGAGGGGAACAATGAGCAGTTCTTC.